The 8 T cell receptor beta chains in this list originate from one sample, sequenced in a study of T cell clones after liver transplantation. Sequencing of dividing CFSE-low cells from the MLR defined alloreactive TCRbeta sequences. TCRdb keeps only in-frame clones here, not all; method: immunoSEQ multiplex PCR. The table has 4,500 to 6,500 clones, roughly 29% seen once; the top ten hold 16%. Antigens of these TCRs are unknown. Sequencing used CD4+ T cells from cultured PBMCs. The receptors shown here come from a human patient who received a liver transplant. Some T cells may be the graft donor's.

By share of the sample, this clone is large. The chain couples TRBV2 to TRBJ2-2; 8 bases match TRBD1. V lost 6 bases, J lost 2 bases, and 2 bases stayed unmatched. The germline V gene has CDR1 SNHLY and CDR2 FYNNEI. The CDR3 length is 14 residues. The CDR3 protein is CASSTGGNTGELFF. In DNA form, the CDR3 reads TGTGCCAGCAGCACAGGGGGAAACACCGGGGAGCTGTTTTTT. The variable domain in full, completed from reference TRBV2 and TRBJ2-2, reads EPEVTQTPSHQVTQMGQEVILRCVPISNHLYFYWYRQILGQKVEFLVSFYNNEISEKSEIFDDQFSVERPDGSNFTLKIRSTKLEDSAMYFCASSTGGNTGELFFGEGSRLTVL.

The gene calls are TRBV28 and TRBJ2-5; D uncertain. V lost 7 bases and J lost 5, with 14 bases in between. This CDR3 is built from 13 residues. Germline V gives CDR1 MDHEN, CDR2 SYDVKM. This CDR3 reads CASKGTARETQYF. As DNA, the CDR3 is TGTGCCAGCAAGGGCACCGCAAGGGAGACCCAGTACTTC.

In this sample, this clone turned up a few times. This chain connects TRBV5-6 to TRBJ2-6; D may be TRBD1 (6 bases). From germline, CDR1 is SGHDT and CDR2 YYEEEE. V was clipped by 2 bases and J by 0 bases, with 15 bases between them. The CDR3 sequence is 18 residues long. CDR3 nucleotides: TGTGCCAGCAGCTTTTATCCGGGACAACTCTCTGGGGCCAACGTCCTGACTTTC. Translated: CASSFYPGQLSGANVLTF.

This chain connects TRBV5-6 to TRBJ1-6; D not resolved. V was shortened by 4 bases and J by 8 bases, with 10 bases between the two germline ends. Per germline, CDR1 SGHDT and CDR2 YYEEEE. The CDR3 runs 13 residues. CDR3 DNA: TGTGCCAGCAGCCTAGAGGCGTATTCACCCCTCCACTTT. It encodes CASSLEAYSPLHF. The variable domain in full, completed from reference TRBV5-6 and TRBJ1-6, reads DAGVTQSPTHLIKTRGQQVTLRCSPKSGHDTVSWYQQALGQGPQFIFQYYEEEERQRGNFPDRFSGHQFPNYSSELNVNALLLGDSALYLCASSLEAYSPLHFGNGTRLTVT.

This clone was counted between two and nine times. A far larger clone differs by one base, so this is likely a read error. J is TRBJ2-7 and V is TRBV5-7; possible D gene TRBD1, 6 bases. TRBV5-7 is known as an ORF, though its function is uncertain. The germline V and J ends were trimmed by 5 bases and 7 bases, with 22 bases remaining between them. The CDR3 covers 15 residues. CDR3 amino acids: CASRGHLGSAQEQYF. CDR3 DNA: TGTGCCAGCAGGGGACACCTTGGTTCGGCCCAGGAGCAGTACTTC.

Within the sample, this clone is medium-sized. The chain employs TRBV5-1 and TRBJ2-5, with 7 bases matching TRBD1. The CDR3 loop spans 14 amino acids. Germline assignment: CDR1 SGHRS and CDR2 YFSETQ. Trimming removed 1 base from V and 3 bases from J; junction bases left unmatched: 3. CDR3 sequence reads: CASSLLGGEETQYF. CDR3 bases: TGCGCCAGCAGCTTGCTAGGGGGCGAAGAGACCCAGTACTTC. The entire variable domain, with the rest obtained from reference TRBV5-1 and TRBJ2-5, is as follows: KAGVTQTPRYLIKTRGQQVTLSCSPISGHRSVSWYQQTPGQGLQFLFEYFSETQRNKGNFPGRFSGRQFSNSRSEMNVSTLELGDSALYLCASSLLGGEETQYFGPGTRLLVL.

In this sample, this clone turned up a few times. The rearrangement uses TRBV7-6 and TRBJ2-2; 11 nucleotides match TRBD1. This CDR3 has 15 residues. With 6 bases clipped from V and 7 bases from J, the junction kept 7 bases outside the gene matches. CDR1 SGHVS and CDR2 FNYEAQ come from the germline V gene. This CDR3 reads CASSTGQGASGELFF. The CDR3 coding sequence is TGTGCCAGCAGTACCGGACAGGGGGCAAGCGGGGAGCTGTTTTTT.

This chain uses TRBV11-2 with TRBJ2-5; 9 bases agree with TRBD2. V trimming: 1 base; J trimming: 4 bases; junction bases outside the gene matches: 7. Germline V gene sequence: CDR1 SGHAT, CDR2 FQNNGV. The CDR3 consists of 16 residues. The chain's CDR3 is CASSLVRRGGGETQYF. In DNA form, the CDR3 reads TGTGCCAGCAGCTTAGTACGGCGGGGGGGCGGAGAGACCCAGTACTTC. The variable domain in full, with the rest retrieved from reference TRBV11-2 and TRBJ2-5, is EAGVAQSPRYKIIEKRQSVAFWCNPISGHATLYWYQQILGQGPKLLIQFQNNGVVDDSQLPKDRFSAERLKGVDSTLKIQPAKLEDSAVYLCASSLVRRGGGETQYFGPGTRLLVL.